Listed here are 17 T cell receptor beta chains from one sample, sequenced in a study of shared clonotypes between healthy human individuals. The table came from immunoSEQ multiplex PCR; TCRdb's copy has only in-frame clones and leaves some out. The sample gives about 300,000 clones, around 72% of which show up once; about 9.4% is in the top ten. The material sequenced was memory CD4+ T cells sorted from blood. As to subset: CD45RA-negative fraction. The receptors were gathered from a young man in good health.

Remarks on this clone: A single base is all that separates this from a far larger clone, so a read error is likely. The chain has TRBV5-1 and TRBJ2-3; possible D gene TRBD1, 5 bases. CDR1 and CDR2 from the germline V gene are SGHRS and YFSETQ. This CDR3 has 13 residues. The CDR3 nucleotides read TGCGCCAGCAGCTTGGAAGGCACAGGTACGCAGTATTTT. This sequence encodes CASSLEGTGTQYF. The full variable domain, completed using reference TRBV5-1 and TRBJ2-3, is KAGVTQTPRYLIKTRGQQVTLSCSPISGHRSVSWYQQTPGQGLQFLFEYFSETQRNKGNFPGRFSGRQFSNSRSEMNVSTLELGDSALYLCASSLEGTGTQYFGPGTRLTVL.

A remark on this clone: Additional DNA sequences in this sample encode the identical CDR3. This chain's CDR3 is CASSQRGGELFF. CDR3 nucleotide sequence: TGCGCCAGCAGCCAGCGAGGGGGGGAGCTGTTTTTT. The rearrangement links TRBV5-1 to TRBJ2-2; tentative D call: TRBD2 (5 bases). Per the germline V gene, CDR1 is SGHRS and CDR2 is YFSETQ. CDR3 length: 12 residues. Between the trimmed V and J ends, which lost 4 bases and 8 bases, there was a span of 9 bases.

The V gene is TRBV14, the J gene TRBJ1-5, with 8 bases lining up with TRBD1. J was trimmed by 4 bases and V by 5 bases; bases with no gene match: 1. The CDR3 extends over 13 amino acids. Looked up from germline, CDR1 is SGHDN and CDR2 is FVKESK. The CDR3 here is CASSWDRNQPQHF. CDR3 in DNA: TGTGCCAGCAGCTGGGACAGGAATCAGCCCCAGCATTTT.

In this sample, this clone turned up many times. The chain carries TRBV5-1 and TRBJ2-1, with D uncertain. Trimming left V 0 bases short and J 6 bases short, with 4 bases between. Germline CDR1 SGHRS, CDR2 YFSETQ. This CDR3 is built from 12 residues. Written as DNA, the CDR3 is TGCGCCAGCAGCTTGGAATTCAATGAGCAGTTCTTC. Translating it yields CASSLEFNEQFF.

CDR3 DNA: TGTGCCAGCAGCGTAGCTGGTAGCAAGAGCTACGAGCAGTACTTC. Its translation: CASSVAGSKSYEQYF. The genes are TRBV9 and TRBJ2-7; D is uncertain. With 0 bases removed from V and 3 bases from J, the gap between germline ends came to 13 bases. CDR3 length: 15 amino acids. Germline V gene lookup returns CDR1 SGDLS and CDR2 YYNGEE.

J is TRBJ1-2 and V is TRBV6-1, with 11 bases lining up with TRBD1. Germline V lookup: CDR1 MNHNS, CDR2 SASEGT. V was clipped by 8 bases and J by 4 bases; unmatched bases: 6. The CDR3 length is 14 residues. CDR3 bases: TGTGCCAGCGCTGGACAGGGGGCTGGCTATGGCTACACCTTC. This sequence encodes CASAGQGAGYGYTF.

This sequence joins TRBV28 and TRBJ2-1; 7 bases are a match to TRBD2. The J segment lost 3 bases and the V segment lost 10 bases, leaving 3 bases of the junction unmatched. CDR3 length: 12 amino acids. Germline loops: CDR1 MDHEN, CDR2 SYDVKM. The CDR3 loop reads CATGGFYNEQFF. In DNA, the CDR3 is TGTGCCACCGGGGGGTTCTACAATGAGCAGTTCTTC.

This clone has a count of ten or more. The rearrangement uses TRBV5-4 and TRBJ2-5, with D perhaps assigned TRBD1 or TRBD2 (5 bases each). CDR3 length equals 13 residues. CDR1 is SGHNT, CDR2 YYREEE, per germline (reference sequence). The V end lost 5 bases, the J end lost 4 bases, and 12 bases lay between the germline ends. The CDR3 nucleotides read TGTGCCAGCAGATTAGGGGCGGGAGAGACCCAGTACTTC. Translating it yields CASRLGAGETQYF.

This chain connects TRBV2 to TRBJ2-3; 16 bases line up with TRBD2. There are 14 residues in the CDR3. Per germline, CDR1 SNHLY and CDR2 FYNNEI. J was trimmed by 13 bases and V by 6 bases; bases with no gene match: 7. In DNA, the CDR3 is TGTGCCAGCAGGCCCGGGACTAGCGGGAGGGCAGAGTATTTT. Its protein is CASRPGTSGRAEYF.

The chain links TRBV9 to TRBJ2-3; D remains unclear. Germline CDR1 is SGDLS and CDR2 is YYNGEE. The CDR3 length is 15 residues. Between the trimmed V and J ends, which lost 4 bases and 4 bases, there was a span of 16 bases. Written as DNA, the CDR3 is TGTGCCAGCAGCCCGGACCCCACCGCCGCAGATACGCAGTATTTT. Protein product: CASSPDPTAADTQYF. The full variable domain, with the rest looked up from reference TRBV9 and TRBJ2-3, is DSGVTQTPKHLITATGQRVTLRCSPRSGDLSVYWYQQSLDQGLQFLIQYYNGEERAKGNILERFSAQQFPDLHSELNLSSLELGDSALYFCASSPDPTAADTQYFGPGTRLTVL.

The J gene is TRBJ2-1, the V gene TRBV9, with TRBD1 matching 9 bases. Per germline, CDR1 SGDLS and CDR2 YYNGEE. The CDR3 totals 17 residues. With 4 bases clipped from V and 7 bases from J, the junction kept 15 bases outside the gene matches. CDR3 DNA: TGTGCCAGCAGCCCCCGCGGGACAGGGTTCTTGGATAATGAGCAGTTCTTC. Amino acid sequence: CASSPRGTGFLDNEQFF.

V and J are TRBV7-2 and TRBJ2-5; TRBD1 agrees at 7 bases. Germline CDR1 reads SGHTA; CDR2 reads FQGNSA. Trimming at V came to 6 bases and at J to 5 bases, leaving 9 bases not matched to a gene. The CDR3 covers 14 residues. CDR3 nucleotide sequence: TGTGCCAGCAGTACTAACAGGGGCAGGGAGACCCAGTACTTC. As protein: CASSTNRGRETQYF.

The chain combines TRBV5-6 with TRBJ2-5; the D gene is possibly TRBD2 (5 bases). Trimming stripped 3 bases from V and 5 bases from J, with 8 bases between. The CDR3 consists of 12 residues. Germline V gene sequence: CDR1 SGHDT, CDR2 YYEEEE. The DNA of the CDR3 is TGTGCCAGCAGCTGGACGGGGGAGACCCAGTACTTC. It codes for CASSWTGETQYF. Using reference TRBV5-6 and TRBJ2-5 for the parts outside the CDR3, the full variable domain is DAGVTQSPTHLIKTRGQQVTLRCSPKSGHDTVSWYQQALGQGPQFIFQYYEEEERQRGNFPDRFSGHQFPNYSSELNVNALLLGDSALYLCASSWTGETQYFGPGTRLLVL.

CDR3 sequence reads: CASSEPQGSPYNEQFF. CDR3 DNA sequence: TGTGCCAGCAGTGAACCACAGGGGTCCCCCTACAATGAGCAGTTCTTC. The rearrangement joins TRBV6-1 to TRBJ2-1; 7 positions agree with TRBD1. V was clipped by 2 bases and J by 2 bases; unmatched bases: 6. The CDR3 totals 16 residues. Germline assignment: CDR1 MNHNS and CDR2 SASEGT.

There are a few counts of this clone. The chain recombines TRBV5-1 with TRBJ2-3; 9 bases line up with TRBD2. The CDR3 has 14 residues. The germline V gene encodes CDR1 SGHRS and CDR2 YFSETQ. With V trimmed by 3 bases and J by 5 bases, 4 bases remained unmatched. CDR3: CASSSSGERDTQYF. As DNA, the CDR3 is TGCGCCAGCAGCTCTAGCGGGGAACGAGATACGCAGTATTTT.

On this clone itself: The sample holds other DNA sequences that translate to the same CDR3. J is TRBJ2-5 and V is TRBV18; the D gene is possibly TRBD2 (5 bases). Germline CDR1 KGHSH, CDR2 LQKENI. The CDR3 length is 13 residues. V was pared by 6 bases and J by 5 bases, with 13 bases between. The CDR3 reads CASSLAGGETQYF. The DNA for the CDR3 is TGTGCCAGCTCGCTCGCTGGCGGGGAGACCCAGTACTTC.

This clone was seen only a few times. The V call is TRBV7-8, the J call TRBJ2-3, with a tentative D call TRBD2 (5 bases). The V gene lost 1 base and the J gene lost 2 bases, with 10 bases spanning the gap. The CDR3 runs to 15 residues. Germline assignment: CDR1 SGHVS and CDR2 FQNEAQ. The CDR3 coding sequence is TGTGCCAGCAGCTTAGTGGGAGCTACCACAGATACGCAGTATTTT. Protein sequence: CASSLVGATTDTQYF. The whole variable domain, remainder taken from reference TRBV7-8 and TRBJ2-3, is GAGVSQSPRYKVAKRGQDVALRCDPISGHVSLFWYQQALGQGPEFLTYFQNEAQLDKSGLPSDRFFAERPEGSVSTLKIQRTQQEDSAVYLCASSLVGATTDTQYFGPGTRLTVL.